This TCR beta chain was documented in a study of cytomegalovirus exposure and HLA in healthy donors. The PCR used 60 Vbeta and 13 Jbeta primers. The method was immunoSEQ multiplex PCR; TCRdb's version includes in-frame clones alone and lacks a portion of them. The sample records some 110,000 clones, around 75% being singletons. The germline V gene encodes CDR1 MNHNS and CDR2 SASEGT. The V and J ends lost 0 bases and 1 base, in that order; junction bases with no gene match: 1. This CDR3 has 16 amino acids. This TCR came from a man aged 35 to 55 in good health and CMV-seronegative. This chain links TRBV6-1 with TRBJ2-2; TRBD2 aligns across 8 bases. The material sequenced was PBMCs. CDR3 protein: CASSEALAGNTGELFF. DNA of the CDR3: TGTGCCAGCAGTGAAGCTCTAGCGGGGAACACCGGGGAGCTGTTTTTT.